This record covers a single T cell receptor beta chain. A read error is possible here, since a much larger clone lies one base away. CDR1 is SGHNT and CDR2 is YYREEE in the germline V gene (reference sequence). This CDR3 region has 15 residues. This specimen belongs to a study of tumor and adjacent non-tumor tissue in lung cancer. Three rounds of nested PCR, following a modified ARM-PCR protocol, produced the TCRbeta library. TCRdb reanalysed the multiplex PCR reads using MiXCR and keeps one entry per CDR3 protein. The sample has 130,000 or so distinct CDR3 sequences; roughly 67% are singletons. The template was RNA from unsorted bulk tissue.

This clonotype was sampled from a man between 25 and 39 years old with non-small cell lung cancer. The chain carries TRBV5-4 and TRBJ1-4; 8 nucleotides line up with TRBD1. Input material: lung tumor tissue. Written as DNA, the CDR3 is TGTGCCAGCAGCTCCAACAGGGGGGTGAATGAAAAACTGCTTTTT. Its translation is CASSSNRGVNEKLLF.